The rows below give T cell receptor beta chains drawn from one sample of a study of T cells in Graves' hyperthyroidism and ophthalmopathy. Using its own MiXCR run on the multiplex PCR reads, TCRdb lists one record per CDR3 protein. The repertoire includes about 480,000 distinct CDR3 sequences, 14% of them detected once, and 15% to 20% sits in the top ten. Material for sequencing was blood. Receptors were obtained from a young woman with Graves' hyperthyroidism. Both conserved end residues are part of each CDR3. Fields, in order: D gene, V gene, J gene, clone size, CDR3 protein, CDR3 DNA. D genes are given only for firm matches. The size entry is marked missing in some rows and otherwise reads once, few, many or a size class.

D: TRBD1
V: TRBV9
J: TRBJ2-5
size: few
CDR3: CASSGAGTGAWETQYF
DNA: TGTGCCAGCAGCGGGGCCGGGACAGGTGCCTGGGAGACCCAGTACTTC

D: -
V: TRBV18
J: TRBJ2-3
size: many
CDR3: CASHQSGSTDTQYF
DNA: TGTGCCAGCCACCAGTCGGGTAGCACAGATACGCAGTATTTT

D: TRBD1
V: TRBV19
J: TRBJ2-2
size: -
CDR3: CASNSLTGGTNTGELFF
DNA: TGTGCCTCGAACTCTCTTACAGGGGGCACGAACACCGGGGAGCTGTTTTTT

D: -
V: TRBV14
J: TRBJ2-1
size: few
CDR3: CASSQGYPISYNEQFF
DNA: TGTGCCAGCAGCCAAGGGTACCCCATCTCCTACAATGAGCAGTTCTTC

D: -
V: TRBV12-3/TRBV12-4
J: TRBJ2-7
size: many
CDR3: CASSQLGYEWQYF
DNA: TGTGCCAGCAGTCAACTAGGCTACGAGTGGCAGTACTTC

D: -
V: TRBV6-5
J: TRBJ2-7
size: many
CDR3: CASSYAAVSSYEQYF
DNA: TGTGCCAGCAGTTACGCGGCGGTGAGCTCCTACGAGCAGTACTTC

D: -
V: TRBV7-3
J: TRBJ1-2
size: few
CDR3: CASSLTPPLDGYTF
DNA: TGTGCCAGCAGCTTAACACCCCCGTTGGATGGCTACACCTTC

D: -
V: TRBV19
J: TRBJ2-1
size: few
CDR3: CASSIMGNEQFF
DNA: TGTGCCAGTAGTATTATGGGTAATGAGCAGTTCTTC

D: TRBD2
V: TRBV19
J: TRBJ2-3
size: -
CDR3: CASSTQIGSGRAGDTQYF
DNA: TGTGCCAGTAGTACCCAGATTGGTAGCGGGAGGGCCGGGGATACGCAGTATTTT

D: TRBD2
V: TRBV9
J: TRBJ2-1
size: many
CDR3: CASSAQRTSGTNEQFF
DNA: TGTGCCAGCAGCGCCCAGAGGACTAGCGGGACTAATGAGCAGTTCTTC

D: -
V: TRBV19
J: TRBJ1-5
size: few
CDR3: CASSIGNKPQHF
DNA: TGTGCCAGTAGTATAGGGAACAAGCCCCAGCATTTT

D: TRBD1
V: TRBV12-3/TRBV12-4
J: TRBJ2-3
size: many
CDR3: CASNTDRVGADTQYF
DNA: TGTGCCAGCAACACAGACAGGGTGGGAGCAGATACGCAGTATTTT

D: TRBD2
V: TRBV6-6
J: TRBJ2-2
size: few
CDR3: CASSYGGSWGGELFF
DNA: TGTGCCAGCAGTTACGGCGGGAGTTGGGGCGGGGAGCTGTTTTTT

D: -
V: TRBV19
J: TRBJ2-1
size: few
CDR3: CASSFIRRDHEQFF
DNA: TGTGCCAGTAGTTTTATACGGAGGGACCATGAGCAGTTCTTC

D: TRBD1
V: TRBV12-3/TRBV12-4
J: TRBJ2-7
size: -
CDR3: CASSPGTGGNEQYF
DNA: TGTGCCAGCAGTCCCGGGACAGGGGGCAACGAGCAGTACTTC

D: TRBD1
V: TRBV9
J: TRBJ1-1
size: many
CDR3: CASSVSRTGGNTEAFF
DNA: TGTGCCAGCAGCGTAAGTAGGACAGGGGGGAACACTGAAGCTTTCTTT

D: TRBD2
V: TRBV6-1
J: TRBJ2-7
size: many
CDR3: CASRTPGLIYEQYF
DNA: TGTGCCAGCAGGACTCCGGGACTAATCTACGAGCAGTACTTC

D: -
V: TRBV2
J: TRBJ2-1
size: many
CDR3: CASSEAVYNEQFF
DNA: TGTGCCAGCAGTGAAGCGGTCTACAATGAGCAGTTCTTC

D: TRBD2
V: TRBV11-3
J: TRBJ2-4
size: many
CDR3: CASSLLAGAKNIQYF
DNA: TGTGCCAGCAGCTTACTAGCGGGAGCCAAAAACATTCAGTACTTC

D: -
V: TRBV7-9
J: TRBJ2-5
size: many
CDR3: CASSLGAGVGETQYF
DNA: TGTGCCAGCAGCTTAGGAGCAGGGGTGGGGGAGACCCAGTACTTC

D: TRBD2
V: TRBV29-1
J: TRBJ2-3
size: many
CDR3: CSVEITSGSRDTQYF
DNA: TGCAGCGTTGAAATTACTAGCGGGAGCAGAGATACGCAGTATTTT

D: -
V: TRBV19
J: TRBJ2-1
size: few
CDR3: CASSILVSGNEQFF
DNA: TGTGCCAGTAGTATCCTAGTGAGCGGCAATGAGCAGTTCTTC

D: TRBD1
V: TRBV7-9
J: TRBJ1-2
size: -
CDR3: CASSFKLRDRVYGYTF
DNA: TGTGCCAGCAGCTTTAAATTAAGGGACAGGGTCTATGGCTACACCTTC

D: TRBD1
V: TRBV6-1
J: TRBJ1-1
size: few
CDR3: CASSKISRQGGNTEAFF
DNA: TGTGCCAGCAGTAAGATCTCCCGACAGGGAGGGAACACTGAAGCTTTCTTT

D: TRBD2
V: TRBV4-1
J: TRBJ2-1
size: -
CDR3: CASRLAGGPSEQFF
DNA: TGCGCCAGCAGGCTAGCGGGAGGGCCGAGTGAGCAGTTCTTC

D: TRBD1
V: TRBV4-1
J: TRBJ1-2
size: -
CDR3: CASSRPGQKDYGYTF
DNA: TGCGCCAGCAGTCGACCGGGACAGAAAGATTATGGCTACACCTTC

D: TRBD2
V: TRBV7-3
J: TRBJ2-3
size: many
CDR3: CASSLRPSGIADTQYF
DNA: TGTGCCAGCAGCTTAAGACCCAGCGGGATCGCAGATACGCAGTATTTT

D: -
V: TRBV7-3
J: TRBJ2-5
size: -
CDR3: CASSLNKGAGQETQYF
DNA: TGTGCCAGCAGCTTAAACAAAGGAGCGGGCCAAGAGACCCAGTACTTC

D: -
V: TRBV19
J: TRBJ2-3
size: many
CDR3: CASSNKGTDTQYF
DNA: TGTGCCAGTAGTAACAAAGGGACAGATACGCAGTATTTT

D: -
V: TRBV18
J: TRBJ1-1
size: many
CDR3: CASSPPQGRGTEAFF
DNA: TGTGCCAGCTCACCACCCCAGGGAAGGGGTACTGAAGCTTTCTTT

D: -
V: TRBV29-1
J: TRBJ1-1
size: many
CDR3: CSATGFMNTEAFF
DNA: TGCAGCGCCACAGGATTCATGAACACTGAAGCTTTCTTT

D: -
V: TRBV7-3
J: TRBJ2-1
size: few
CDR3: CASSFADSSYNEQFF
DNA: TGTGCCAGCAGCTTCGCGGATAGCTCCTACAATGAGCAGTTCTTC

D: -
V: TRBV5-6
J: TRBJ1-5
size: -
CDR3: CASTLFWGDQPQHF
DNA: TGTGCCAGCACCTTGTTTTGGGGAGATCAGCCCCAGCATTTT

D: -
V: TRBV30
J: TRBJ1-2
size: many
CDR3: CAGLGQEYGYTF
DNA: TGTGCCGGACTGGGGCAGGAGTATGGCTACACCTTC

D: TRBD1
V: TRBV6-1
J: TRBJ1-5
size: many
CDR3: CASKTRTGPYSNQPQHF
DNA: TGTGCCAGCAAGACAAGGACAGGACCCTATAGCAATCAGCCCCAGCATTTT

D: TRBD2
V: TRBV3-1
J: TRBJ2-3
size: -
CDR3: CASTKRASGIPSTDTQYF
DNA: TGTGCCAGCACCAAAAGGGCTAGCGGGATACCTAGCACAGATACGCAGTATTTT

D: -
V: TRBV12-3/TRBV12-4
J: TRBJ1-2
size: many
CDR3: CASSLGIGHANYGYTF
DNA: TGTGCCAGCAGTTTAGGGATAGGACACGCTAACTATGGCTACACCTTC

D: TRBD1
V: TRBV7-2
J: TRBJ2-1
size: many
CDR3: CASSGGPQGFYNEQFF
DNA: TGTGCCAGCAGCGGCGGGCCACAGGGGTTCTACAATGAGCAGTTCTTC

D: -
V: TRBV6-2/TRBV6-3
J: TRBJ2-1
size: many
CDR3: CASSYRDLYNEQFF
DNA: TGTGCCAGCAGTTACCGGGACCTGTACAATGAGCAGTTCTTC

D: -
V: TRBV19
J: TRBJ2-7
size: -
CDR3: CASSGLIGEQYF
DNA: TGTGCCAGTAGTGGACTTATAGGCGAGCAGTACTTC

D: -
V: TRBV5-6
J: TRBJ2-1
size: -
CDR3: CASSLGQYSFPEQFF
DNA: TGTGCCAGCAGCTTAGGGCAGTACTCTTTTCCGGAGCAGTTCTTC

D: TRBD1
V: TRBV27
J: TRBJ1-4
size: -
CDR3: CASRPRDRDRGEKLFF
DNA: TGTGCCAGCAGGCCCCGGGACAGGGATCGGGGAGAAAAACTGTTTTTT

D: TRBD1
V: TRBV20-1
J: TRBJ1-2
size: -
CDR3: CSVSTGTDFNYGYTF
DNA: TGCAGTGTTTCGACCGGGACAGATTTTAACTATGGCTACACCTTC

D: TRBD2
V: TRBV6-1
J: TRBJ2-1
size: few
CDR3: CASSDGLAAALFF
DNA: TGTGCCAGCAGTGACGGGCTAGCGGCCGCGCTGTTCTTC

D: -
V: TRBV10-3
J: TRBJ2-5
size: many
CDR3: CAIKAQVQETQYF
DNA: TGTGCCATCAAGGCCCAGGTCCAAGAGACCCAGTACTTC